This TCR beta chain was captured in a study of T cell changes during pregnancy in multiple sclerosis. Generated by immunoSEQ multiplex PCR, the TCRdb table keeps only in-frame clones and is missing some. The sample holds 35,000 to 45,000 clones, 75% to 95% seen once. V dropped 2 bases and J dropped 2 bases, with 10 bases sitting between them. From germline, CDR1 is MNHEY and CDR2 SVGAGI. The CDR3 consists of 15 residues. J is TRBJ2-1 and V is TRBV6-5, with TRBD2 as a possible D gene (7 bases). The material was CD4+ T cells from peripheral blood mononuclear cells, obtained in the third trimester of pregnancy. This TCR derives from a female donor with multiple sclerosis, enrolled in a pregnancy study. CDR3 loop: CASSYLGGPYNEQFF. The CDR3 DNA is TGTGCCAGCAGTTACCTCGGGGGGCCCTACAATGAGCAGTTCTTC.